Each of the 13 T cell receptor beta chains below was sequenced from the same sample in a study of blood T cell repertoires in COVID-19 (dated by TCRdb to the early 2020s). Library creation used the immunoSEQ multiplex PCR assay. TCRdb limited this immuneACCESS table to in-frame rearrangements with V and J called. A share of clones is missing; checked studies link under half to unresolved V genes, and the rest is unexplained. This sample is represented by 240,000 or so clones; 86% of them were singletons. The top ten clones comprise roughly 5.8% of the sample. Sequenced: peripheral blood. Receptors originate from a man aged 60 to 69 with acute or convalescent COVID-19.

The chain couples TRBV11-3 to TRBJ2-7, with 8 positions matching TRBD2. The CDR3 runs to 16 residues. The J segment lost 5 bases and the V segment lost 5 bases, leaving 14 bases of the junction unmatched. Germline V gene data show CDR1 as SGHNT and CDR2 as YENEEA. The CDR3 nucleotides read TGTGCCAGCAGCCGGGGGGGTACCCGGGGGTCCCACGAGCAGTACTTC. This sequence encodes CASSRGGTRGSHEQYF.

The rearrangement joins TRBV5-1 to TRBJ1-3; D is possibly TRBD1 (6 bases). This CDR3 comprises 16 residues. The germline CDR1 and CDR2 sequences are SGHRS and YFSETQ. V gave up 5 bases and J gave up 0 bases, with 15 bases separating them. CDR3 in amino acids: CASRSGQPDSGNTIYF. For the CDR3, the DNA is TGCGCCAGCAGGTCAGGACAGCCGGACTCTGGAAACACCATATATTTT.

This clone has just a few counts. The V call is TRBV28, the J call TRBJ2-7; tentatively, D is TRBD2 (6 bases). In germline, CDR1 is MDHEN, CDR2 SYDVKM. The V end lost 4 bases, the J end lost 5 bases, and 9 bases lay between the germline ends. The CDR3 runs 12 residues. In DNA form, the CDR3 reads TGTGCCAGCAGTTCCCGACTAGACGAGCAGTACTTC. Translated, it gives CASSSRLDEQYF. Filled out from reference TRBV28 and TRBJ2-7, the complete variable domain reads DVKVTQSSRYLVKRTGEKVFLECVQDMDHENMFWYRQDPGLGLRLIYFSYDVKMKEKGDIPEGYSVSREKKERFSLILESASTNQTSMYLCASSSRLDEQYFGPGTRLTVT.

The chain has TRBV29-1 and TRBJ1-1; 8 nucleotides agree with TRBD1. Losses at the gene ends were 3 bases for V and 6 bases for J; bases not matched to a gene: 12. The germline V gene encodes CDR1 SQVTM and CDR2 ANQGSEA. The CDR3 sequence is 15 residues long. CDR3 protein: CSVETTGTGKAEAFF. DNA for the CDR3: TGCAGCGTTGAGACGACCGGGACAGGAAAAGCTGAAGCTTTCTTT.

The chain uses TRBV7-3 and TRBJ2-7; D is possibly TRBD2 (5 bases). The CDR3 consists of 14 residues. Trimming shortened V by 5 bases and J by 5 bases, and 16 bases separated the two germline ends. Germline V gene data show CDR1 as SGHTA and CDR2 as FQGTGA. CDR3: CASSRNGGQDEQYF. Written as DNA, the CDR3 is TGTGCCAGCAGCCGAAACGGCGGGCAGGACGAGCAGTACTTC.

This clone was observed a single time. This chain connects TRBV3-1 (or the pseudogene TRBV3-2) to TRBJ2-5; the match to TRBD2 covers 14 bases. Germline V gene lookup returns CDR1 LGHDT and CDR2 YNNKEL (reference sequence). The CDR3 has 18 residues. V gave up 1 base and J gave up 2 bases; unmatched junction bases: 6. CDR3 protein: CASSQAGTSGRRQETQYF. The CDR3, as DNA: TGTGCCAGCAGCCAAGCGGGGACTAGCGGGAGAAGGCAAGAGACCCAGTACTTC.

This clone has only a few counts. The chain combines TRBV7-2 with TRBJ1-6, with a weak D call TRBD1 (6 bases). Germline V gene lookup returns CDR1 SGHTA and CDR2 FQGNSA. This CDR3 comprises 15 residues. Deletions cut 1 base from V and 7 bases from J, with 11 bases between. The CDR3 loop is CASSLVGTKNSPLHF. CDR3 nucleotides: TGTGCCAGCAGCTTAGTTGGGACAAAAAATTCACCCCTCCACTTT.

The rearrangement uses TRBV7-9 and TRBJ1-1, with TRBD1 identical over 8 bases. The V segment lost 4 bases and the J segment 0 bases; nucleotides outside the gene matches: 7. The CDR3 length is 16 residues. The germline V gene has CDR1 SEHNR and CDR2 FQNEAQ (reference sequence). DNA of the CDR3: TGTGCCAGCAGCTCTTACCCGGGACAGGTGAACACTGAAGCTTTCTTT. The encoded protein is CASSSYPGQVNTEAFF.

V gene TRBV6-5 combines with J gene TRBJ1-2; perhaps TRBD1 as D (6 bases). The CDR3 loop spans 12 amino acids. CDR1 and CDR2 (germline): MNHEY, SVGAGI. V was cut by 6 bases and J by 4 bases, with 9 bases left in between. The CDR3 protein is CASRQGSYGYTF. In nucleotides, the CDR3 is TGTGCCAGCAGACAGGGATCCTATGGCTACACCTTC.

The rearrangement joins TRBV7-9 to TRBJ2-7, with D perhaps matching TRBD1 (5 bases). The CDR3 has 12 amino acids. Germline V gives CDR1 SEHNR, CDR2 FQNEAQ (reference sequence). The V and J ends lost 8 bases and 6 bases respectively, with 14 bases between them. The CDR3 DNA reads as TGTGCCAGCCTAGGGGAAGGAACCGAGCAGTACTTC. Its translation: CASLGEGTEQYF.

The V and J genes are TRBV9 and TRBJ2-3, with D maybe TRBD2 (5 bases). This CDR3 contains 16 residues. CDR1 and CDR2 from the germline V gene are SGDLS and YYNGEE. V was cut by 0 bases and J by 3 bases, with 14 bases left in between. The CDR3 DNA follows: TGTGCCAGCAGCGTAGGGGCGGGTGGGGAGACAGATACGCAGTATTTT. Protein: CASSVGAGGETDTQYF.

CDR3 residues: CASSLGASGSKYEQYF. The CDR3 nucleotides are TGTGCCAGCAGCTTGGGTGCTAGCGGGAGTAAGTACGAGCAGTACTTC. The V call is TRBV5-4, the J call TRBJ2-7; the match to TRBD2 covers 10 bases. Germline V lookup: CDR1 SGHNT, CDR2 YYREEE (reference sequence). The CDR3 loop spans 16 amino acids. With V trimmed by 0 bases and J by 4 bases, 7 bases remained unmatched.

This chain joins TRBV12-3 or TRBV12-4 and TRBJ2-1; 9 nucleotides match TRBD1. There are 13 residues in the CDR3. V trimming: 6 bases; J trimming: 7 bases; junction bases outside the gene matches: 4. CDR3 nucleotides: TGTGCCAGCAGCCCTGGGACAGGGAATGAGCAGTTCTTC. Protein: CASSPGTGNEQFF.